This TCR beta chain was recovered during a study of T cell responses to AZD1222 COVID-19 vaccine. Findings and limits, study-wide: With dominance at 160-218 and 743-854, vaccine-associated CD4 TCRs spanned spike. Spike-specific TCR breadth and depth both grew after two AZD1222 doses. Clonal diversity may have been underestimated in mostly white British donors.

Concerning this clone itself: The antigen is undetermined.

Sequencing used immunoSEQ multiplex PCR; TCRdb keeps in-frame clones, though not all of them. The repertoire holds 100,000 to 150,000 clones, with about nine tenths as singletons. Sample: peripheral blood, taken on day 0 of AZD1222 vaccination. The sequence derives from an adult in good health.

The CDR3 spells CASSVGPGIAQHF. The CDR3 DNA sequence: TGTGCCAGCAGCGTAGGCCCGGGCATAGCCCAGCATTTT. V and J are TRBV9 and TRBJ1-5; D is uncertain. The CDR3 spans 13 residues. Germline V gene sequence: CDR1 SGDLS, CDR2 YYNGEE. V dropped 0 bases and J dropped 11 bases, with 12 bases sitting between them. The full variable domain, its missing parts supplied by reference TRBV9 and TRBJ1-5, is DSGVTQTPKHLITATGQRVTLRCSPRSGDLSVYWYQQSLDQGLQFLIQYYNGEERAKGNILERFSAQQFPDLHSELNLSSLELGDSALYFCASSVGPGIAQHFGDGTRLSIL.